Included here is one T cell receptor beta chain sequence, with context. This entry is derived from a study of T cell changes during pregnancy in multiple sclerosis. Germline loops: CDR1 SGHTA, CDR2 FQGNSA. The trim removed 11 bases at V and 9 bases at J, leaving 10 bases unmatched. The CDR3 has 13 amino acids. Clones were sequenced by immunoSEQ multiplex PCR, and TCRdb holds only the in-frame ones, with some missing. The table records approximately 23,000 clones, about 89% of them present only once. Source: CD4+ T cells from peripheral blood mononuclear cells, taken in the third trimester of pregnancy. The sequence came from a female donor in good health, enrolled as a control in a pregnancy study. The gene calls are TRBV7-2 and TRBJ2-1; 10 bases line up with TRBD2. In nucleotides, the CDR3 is TGTGCCGGACGTCCTAGCGGGGGCCCTGAGCAGTTCTTC. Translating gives CAGRPSGGPEQFF.